The 7 T cell receptor beta chains listed next were all sequenced from one sample in a study of PD-1 blockade in classical Hodgkin lymphoma (dated by TCRdb to the early 2020s). The library was prepared using the immunoSEQ multiplex PCR assay. Sourced from immuneACCESS, this table was stored by TCRdb with only in-frame sequences that have V and J called. A share of the clones is absent; for the studies checked, an unresolved V gene accounts for under half, and the remainder has no known explanation. The sample contains some 96,000 clones, 90% to 95% of them found a single time. The ten top clones hold 2% of the sample. The meaning of the sample's time point label: cycle 4 day 1 (C4D1), after more than five weeks of nivolumab. Every trial patient had relapsed following autologous stem cell transplantation, and prior brentuximab vedotin exposure was what differed among cohorts A, B and C. The input for sequencing was peripheral blood mononuclear cells (PBMCs), taken before the fourth cycle of nivolumab. Receptors originate from a human donor with classical Hodgkin lymphoma.

V usage is TRBV27 and J usage is TRBJ1-2, with a possible D match to TRBD1 (5 bases). The germline V and J ends were trimmed by 6 bases and 5 bases, with 19 bases remaining between them. Germline V gene data show CDR1 as MNHEY and CDR2 as SMNVEV (reference sequence). This CDR3 has 15 amino acids. In DNA form, the CDR3 reads TGTGCCAGCAGCTTTCTACCCCCGGGACTTTATGGCTACACCTTC. It translates to CASSFLPPGLYGYTF.

The chain combines TRBV4-2 with TRBJ2-7, with D tentatively TRBD2 (6 bases). Looked up from germline, CDR1 is LGHNA and CDR2 is YNFKEQ. The CDR3 is 17 residues long. Deletions cut 1 base from V and 7 bases from J, with 23 bases between. The CDR3 region has the DNA TGTGCCAGCAGCCAAGTCTCGTTACTAGCAAGGAATTTAGAGCAGTACTTC. The encoded protein is CASSQVSLLARNLEQYF.

This sequence joins TRBV19 and TRBJ2-3, with a possible D match to TRBD2 (6 bases). The CDR3 is 14 residues long. Germline values: CDR1 LNHDA, CDR2 SQIVND (reference sequence). Trimming stripped 3 bases from V and 6 bases from J, with 13 bases between. For the CDR3, the DNA is TGTGCCAGTAGTATCACGGACTATTTTGATACGCAGTATTTT. Amino acid sequence: CASSITDYFDTQYF.

DNA for the CDR3: TGTGCCTGGGAGGGGTATCAAAACGAGCAGTACTTC. Residues: CAWEGYQNEQYF. The chain combines TRBV30 with TRBJ2-7, with D perhaps TRBD1 or TRBD2 (5 bases each). Looked up from germline, CDR1 is GTSNPN and CDR2 is SVGIG (reference sequence). The CDR3 contains 12 residues. Deletions cut 5 bases from V and 5 bases from J, with 13 bases between.

In its sample, this clone was seen once. The chain is built from TRBV10-3 and TRBJ1-2; D is perhaps TRBD1 (6 bases). The ends were cut back, 8 bases at V and 7 bases at J, with 17 bases in the middle. The length of the CDR3 is 13 residues. Germline V gives CDR1 ENHRY, CDR2 SYGVKD. CDR3 region: CAILQGRDLGYTF. In DNA form, the CDR3 reads TGTGCCATCCTACAGGGCAGGGATCTTGGCTACACCTTC.

The chain employs TRBV7-9 and TRBJ2-5; 10 nucleotides line up with TRBD2. CDR1 and CDR2 (germline): SEHNR, FQNEAQ (reference sequence). The CDR3 has 14 residues. V shed 2 bases, J shed 5 bases, and the junction held 2 bases outside the gene matches. CDR3 region: CASSLPAGGETQYF. DNA for the CDR3: TGTGCCAGCAGCTTACCAGCGGGAGGGGAGACCCAGTACTTC.

CDR3 loop: CASDGLAGWNEQFF. CDR3 DNA sequence: TGTGCTAGTGATGGACTAGCGGGATGGAATGAGCAGTTCTTC. The rearrangement joins TRBV12-5 to TRBJ2-1; 12 bases fit TRBD2. V gave up 7 bases and J gave up 7 bases; unmatched junction bases: 5. The CDR3 consists of 14 residues. Germline V CDR1 and CDR2: LGHNT, FRNRAP. The full variable domain, with the rest looked up from reference TRBV12-5 and TRBJ2-1, is DARVTQTPRHKVTEMGQEVTMRCQPILGHNTVFWYRQTMMQGLELLAYFRNRAPLDDSGMPKDRFSAEMPDATLATLKIQPSEPRDSAVYFCASDGLAGWNEQFFGPGTRLTVL.